These T cell receptor beta chains were read from a single sample in a study of blood T cell repertoires in COVID-19. Using immunoSEQ multiplex PCR, the repertoire was profiled, and TCRdb retains in-frame clones only, with some absent. The repertoire has about 310,000 clones, approximately 90% of them found once; the top ten carry around 2.1%. The sequencing input was peripheral blood. The source is a man between 18 and 35 years old with active or convalescent COVID-19. Both conserved end residues are part of each CDR3. D genes are given only for firm matches. Only some rows state a clone size, as once, few, many or a class for expanded clones.

v_gene: TRBV5-1
j_gene: TRBJ2-2
d_gene: NA
abundance: NA
CDR3nt: TGCGCCAGCAGCTTGTGGGGGGAGAACACCGGGGAGCTGTTTTTT
CDR3aa: CASSLWGENTGELFF

v_gene: TRBV14
j_gene: TRBJ1-1
d_gene: NA
abundance: NA
CDR3nt: TGTGCCAGCAGCCATCAACAAGGGGCGGTATTTGAAGCTTTCTTT
CDR3aa: CASSHQQGAVFEAFF

v_gene: TRBV29-1
j_gene: TRBJ2-1
d_gene: TRBD2
abundance: NA
CDR3nt: TGCAGCGTTGAAGACGGAGCGGGGAGCTCCTACAATGAGCAGTTCTTC
CDR3aa: CSVEDGAGSSYNEQFF

v_gene: TRBV14
j_gene: TRBJ2-5
d_gene: NA
abundance: few
CDR3nt: TGTGCCAGCAGCCAGGCGGCGACCCAGTACTTC
CDR3aa: CASSQAATQYF

v_gene: TRBV6-5
j_gene: TRBJ2-1
d_gene: TRBD2
abundance: NA
CDR3nt: TGTGCCAGCACCCCTACTAGCGGGACCTACAATGAGCAGTTCTTC
CDR3aa: CASTPTSGTYNEQFF

v_gene: TRBV7-9
j_gene: TRBJ2-5
d_gene: NA
abundance: once
CDR3nt: TGTGCCAGCAGCCCTAATTTTCGGGGGGCGCCCCAAGAGACCCAGTACTTC
CDR3aa: CASSPNFRGAPQETQYF

v_gene: TRBV5-5
j_gene: TRBJ1-1
d_gene: NA
abundance: NA
CDR3nt: TGTGCCAGCAGTTTCCTAGATCTCATGGGCACTGAAGCTTTCTTT
CDR3aa: CASSFLDLMGTEAFF

v_gene: TRBV6-2/TRBV6-3
j_gene: TRBJ2-1
d_gene: TRBD2
abundance: NA
CDR3nt: TGTGCCAGCAGCCAACCAGCTAGCGGCTCCTACAATGAGCAGTTCTTC
CDR3aa: CASSQPASGSYNEQFF

v_gene: TRBV10-3
j_gene: TRBJ1-4
d_gene: NA
abundance: NA
CDR3nt: TGTGCCATCGGGACGGGGGTCGCAACTAATGAAAAACTGTTTTTT
CDR3aa: CAIGTGVATNEKLFF

v_gene: TRBV7-9
j_gene: TRBJ1-2
d_gene: NA
abundance: NA
CDR3nt: TGTGCCAGCAGCGAAAAAGGGGGATACTATGGCTACACCTTC
CDR3aa: CASSEKGGYYGYTF

v_gene: TRBV6-5
j_gene: TRBJ2-1
d_gene: NA
abundance: NA
CDR3nt: TGTGCCAGCAGTTTAGGGGACTCCTACAATGAGCAGTTCTTC
CDR3aa: CASSLGDSYNEQFF

v_gene: TRBV9
j_gene: TRBJ2-1
d_gene: TRBD2
abundance: NA
CDR3nt: TGTGCCAGCAGCCCTAGCGGGGGGGACACTGAGCAGTTCTTC
CDR3aa: CASSPSGGDTEQFF

v_gene: TRBV11-2
j_gene: TRBJ2-7
d_gene: NA
abundance: NA
CDR3nt: TGTGCCAGCAGCTTAGTATCGCGGGATCGGGCCTACGAGCAGTACTTC
CDR3aa: CASSLVSRDRAYEQYF

v_gene: TRBV9
j_gene: TRBJ2-2
d_gene: TRBD2
abundance: NA
CDR3nt: TGTGCCAGCCAGGGCGGGGGAACGAACACCGGGGAGCTGTTTTTT
CDR3aa: CASQGGGTNTGELFF

v_gene: TRBV7-8
j_gene: TRBJ1-3
d_gene: NA
abundance: NA
CDR3nt: TGTGCCAGCAGCCCACAAATCCAGAACACCATATATTTT
CDR3aa: CASSPQIQNTIYF

v_gene: TRBV27
j_gene: TRBJ1-1
d_gene: TRBD1
abundance: NA
CDR3nt: TGTGCCAGCACGACAGGGGGAAGGGAAGCTTTCTTT
CDR3aa: CASTTGGREAFF

v_gene: TRBV19
j_gene: TRBJ1-5
d_gene: TRBD1
abundance: NA
CDR3nt: TGTGCCAGTAGGCTACAGGGGGCTGGTCAGCCCCAGCATTTT
CDR3aa: CASRLQGAGQPQHF

v_gene: TRBV19
j_gene: TRBJ2-7
d_gene: TRBD1
abundance: NA
CDR3nt: TGTGCCAGTAGCAAAACCGGGACAGGGATATACGAGCAGTACTTC
CDR3aa: CASSKTGTGIYEQYF

v_gene: TRBV7-9
j_gene: TRBJ2-5
d_gene: NA
abundance: NA
CDR3nt: TGTGCCAGCAGCTTAGTATTGAGTACGGAGACCCAGTACTTC
CDR3aa: CASSLVLSTETQYF

v_gene: TRBV19
j_gene: TRBJ1-5
d_gene: NA
abundance: NA
CDR3nt: TGTGCCAGTAGTACTCAGGGAATTAGCAATCAGCCCCAGCATTTT
CDR3aa: CASSTQGISNQPQHF

v_gene: TRBV6-5
j_gene: TRBJ1-2
d_gene: TRBD1
abundance: NA
CDR3nt: TGTGCCAGCAGTACAGGGGGCGGGGGCTATGGCTACACCTTC
CDR3aa: CASSTGGGGYGYTF

v_gene: TRBV7-2
j_gene: TRBJ1-4
d_gene: NA
abundance: few
CDR3nt: TGTGCCAGCAGCTTTGACAGACTCAATGAAAAACTGTTTTTT
CDR3aa: CASSFDRLNEKLFF

v_gene: TRBV12-3/TRBV12-4
j_gene: TRBJ1-2
d_gene: NA
abundance: NA
CDR3nt: TGTGCCAGCAGAACCTGGGCGGGAGGCTACACCTTC
CDR3aa: CASRTWAGGYTF

v_gene: TRBV19
j_gene: TRBJ2-1
d_gene: NA
abundance: NA
CDR3nt: TGTGCCAGTAGTATTTCAGGAATTTCATCCTACAATGAGCAGTTCTTC
CDR3aa: CASSISGISSYNEQFF

v_gene: TRBV7-2
j_gene: TRBJ1-2
d_gene: NA
abundance: NA
CDR3nt: TGTGCCAGCAGCCCCCCCGGGTACCCTTTCACCTCGGATGGCTACACCTTC
CDR3aa: CASSPPGYPFTSDGYTF

v_gene: TRBV6-6
j_gene: TRBJ2-7
d_gene: TRBD1
abundance: NA
CDR3nt: TGTGCCAGCTTTTCAGGGGGTAAGGCCTACGAGCAGTACTTC
CDR3aa: CASFSGGKAYEQYF

v_gene: TRBV5-1
j_gene: TRBJ1-3
d_gene: NA
abundance: NA
CDR3nt: TGCGCCAGCAGCCCCCCTAACCGAGACTCTGGAAACACCATATATTTT
CDR3aa: CASSPPNRDSGNTIYF

v_gene: TRBV12-3/TRBV12-4
j_gene: TRBJ1-5
d_gene: TRBD1
abundance: NA
CDR3nt: TGTGCCAGCAGCAGGGACAGCTTCAGGGCCCAGCATTTT
CDR3aa: CASSRDSFRAQHF

v_gene: TRBV6-5
j_gene: TRBJ2-7
d_gene: NA
abundance: NA
CDR3nt: TGTGCCAGCAGTTACCGGCCGGGACTCAGGTCCGAGCAGTACTTC
CDR3aa: CASSYRPGLRSEQYF

v_gene: TRBV10-3
j_gene: TRBJ2-2
d_gene: NA
abundance: NA
CDR3nt: TGTGCCATCAGGAGCGGGTTCAACACCGGGGAGCTGTTTTTT
CDR3aa: CAIRSGFNTGELFF

v_gene: TRBV7-9
j_gene: TRBJ1-2
d_gene: TRBD1
abundance: NA
CDR3nt: TGTGCCAGCAGCCACGGGACAGGGGTCTATTATGGCTACACCTTC
CDR3aa: CASSHGTGVYYGYTF

v_gene: TRBV4-3
j_gene: TRBJ2-5
d_gene: NA
abundance: NA
CDR3nt: TGCGCCAGCAGCCAACGCAGGGGTGTATGGGAGACCCAGTACTTC
CDR3aa: CASSQRRGVWETQYF

v_gene: TRBV29-1
j_gene: TRBJ1-2
d_gene: NA
abundance: NA
CDR3nt: TGCAGCGTCGTCCCTTCCTCAGCTAACTATGGCTACACCTTC
CDR3aa: CSVVPSSANYGYTF

v_gene: TRBV5-1
j_gene: TRBJ1-4
d_gene: NA
abundance: NA
CDR3nt: TGCGCCAGCAGCGAAGGACAGCACCCTAATGAAAAACTGTTTTTT
CDR3aa: CASSEGQHPNEKLFF

v_gene: TRBV3-1/TRBV3-2
j_gene: TRBJ2-1
d_gene: NA
abundance: NA
CDR3nt: TGTGCCAGCAGCCCGGGAGCCACCCTCAGCTCCTACAATGAGCAGTTCTTC
CDR3aa: CASSPGATLSSYNEQFF

v_gene: TRBV5-1
j_gene: TRBJ2-7
d_gene: NA
abundance: NA
CDR3nt: TGCGCCAGCAGCTTTCTGCAGGGAGGCTACGAGCAGTACTTC
CDR3aa: CASSFLQGGYEQYF

v_gene: TRBV5-8
j_gene: TRBJ2-3
d_gene: NA
abundance: NA
CDR3nt: TGTGCCAGCAGCTTGATCCAGGGTCCAGATACGCAGTATTTT
CDR3aa: CASSLIQGPDTQYF

v_gene: TRBV4-1
j_gene: TRBJ2-7
d_gene: NA
abundance: NA
CDR3nt: TGCGCCCGCAGCCCGCGGGATTCCGGGACCAACTCCTACGAGCAGTACTTC
CDR3aa: CARSPRDSGTNSYEQYF

v_gene: TRBV7-9
j_gene: TRBJ2-7
d_gene: NA
abundance: NA
CDR3nt: TGTGCCAGCAGCCATCATGGACAGATGGCCGAGCAGTACTTC
CDR3aa: CASSHHGQMAEQYF

v_gene: TRBV7-3
j_gene: TRBJ2-2
d_gene: NA
abundance: NA
CDR3nt: TGTGCCAGCAGCTTATCTTCCGCCGGGACCGGGGGAAACACCGGGGAGCTGTTTTTT
CDR3aa: CASSLSSAGTGGNTGELFF

v_gene: TRBV5-1
j_gene: TRBJ2-1
d_gene: TRBD2
abundance: NA
CDR3nt: TGCGCCAGCAACCTAGCGGTGGACAATGAGCAGTTCTTC
CDR3aa: CASNLAVDNEQFF

v_gene: TRBV19
j_gene: TRBJ1-2
d_gene: NA
abundance: NA
CDR3nt: TGTGCCAGTAGCCAAACAGGTTTTCTCAACTATGGCTACACCTTC
CDR3aa: CASSQTGFLNYGYTF

v_gene: TRBV5-1
j_gene: TRBJ1-4
d_gene: TRBD1
abundance: NA
CDR3nt: TGCGCCAGCAGACAGGGGAACACTAATGAAAAACTGTTTTTT
CDR3aa: CASRQGNTNEKLFF

v_gene: TRBV6-5
j_gene: TRBJ2-7
d_gene: NA
abundance: NA
CDR3nt: TGTGCCAGCAGTTACAGGGGGACCGACGAGCAGTACTTC
CDR3aa: CASSYRGTDEQYF

v_gene: TRBV7-2
j_gene: TRBJ1-2
d_gene: TRBD1
abundance: NA
CDR3nt: TGTGCCAGCAGCTGGGACAGTAACTATGGCTACACCTTC
CDR3aa: CASSWDSNYGYTF

v_gene: TRBV27
j_gene: TRBJ1-5
d_gene: TRBD1
abundance: NA
CDR3nt: TGTGCCAGCAGACCCGGGACAGGATTAGCGCAGCCCCAGCATTTT
CDR3aa: CASRPGTGLAQPQHF

v_gene: TRBV7-8
j_gene: TRBJ1-1
d_gene: TRBD1
abundance: NA
CDR3nt: TGTGCCAGCAGCTTAGGGACAGGGATGTGGACTGAAGCTTTCTTT
CDR3aa: CASSLGTGMWTEAFF